Listed here are 15 T cell receptor beta chains from one sample, sequenced in a study of shared clonotypes between healthy human individuals. Assay used: immunoSEQ multiplex PCR; TCRdb lists only in-frame clones, some missing. The table includes approximately 640,000 clones, less than 95% detected once. The specimen was memory CD8+ T cells from PBMCs. Stated subset: CD45RO+ cells pooled with CCR7-negative TemRA cells. These receptors all stem from a man aged 18 to 35 in good health. Some clones in this sample may be carry-over from other donors' samples.

This clone was detected only a few times. The chain recombines TRBV7-9 with TRBJ1-1; tentatively, D is TRBD1 (5 bases). In germline, CDR1 is SEHNR, CDR2 FQNEAQ (reference sequence). The CDR3 contains 11 residues. V was pared by 4 bases and J by 8 bases, with 8 bases between. CDR3: CASSSRQEAFF. The CDR3 region has the DNA TGTGCCAGCAGCTCACGACAGGAAGCTTTCTTT.

V is TRBV11-2 and J is TRBJ2-7; 8 bases match TRBD2. The CDR3 is made up of 14 amino acids. Germline loops: CDR1 SGHAT, CDR2 FQNNGV. After removal of 6 bases from V and 3 bases from J, the junction contained 7 bases not matched to a gene. The CDR3 DNA follows: TGTGCCAGCAGAAATAGCGGGGAATACTACGAGCAGTACTTC. Protein sequence: CASRNSGEYYEQYF.

This chain connects TRBV7-6 to TRBJ2-7, with D possibly called TRBD1 or TRBD2 (6 bases each). CDR1 is SGHVS, CDR2 FNYEAQ, per germline. The CDR3 spans 17 residues. The CDR3 region has the DNA TGTCCCGAAGGGGGGCAAAGGACCCCGAATAGCAGCTACGAGCAGTACTTC. This gives the protein CPEGGQRTPNSSYEQYF. Complete variable domain (other parts from reference TRBV7-6 and TRBJ2-7): GAGVSQSPRYKVTKRGQDVALRCDPISGHVSLYWYRQALGQGPEFLTYFNYEAQQDKSGLPNDRFSAERPEGSISTLTIQRTEQRDSAMYRCPEGGQRTPNSSYEQYFGPGTRLTVT.

The rearrangement joins TRBV11-2 to TRBJ2-5; 12 nucleotides agree with TRBD2. Per germline, CDR1 SGHAT and CDR2 FQNNGV. The CDR3 totals 18 residues. The J segment lost 5 bases and the V segment lost 1 base, leaving 11 bases of the junction unmatched. CDR3 in DNA: TGTGCCAGCAGCTTAGGACTAGCGGGAGCTGTCGGCGTCGAGACCCAGTACTTC. Its translation: CASSLGLAGAVGVETQYF. The variable domain in full, with the rest retrieved from reference TRBV11-2 and TRBJ2-5, is EAGVAQSPRYKIIEKRQSVAFWCNPISGHATLYWYQQILGQGPKLLIQFQNNGVVDDSQLPKDRFSAERLKGVDSTLKIQPAKLEDSAVYLCASSLGLAGAVGVETQYFGPGTRLLVL.

This clone was found many times. The V gene is TRBV15, the J gene TRBJ2-7; tentative D call: TRBD2 (6 bases). The CDR3 has 15 residues. V was trimmed by 1 base and J by 0 bases, leaving 10 bases between them. Germline CDR1 is LNHNV and CDR2 is YYDKDF (reference sequence). CDR3 coding DNA: TGTGCCACCAGCAGAGGACTAGTGGGCTCCTACGAGCAGTACTTC. Translation gives CATSRGLVGSYEQYF.

The chain recombines TRBV10-3 with TRBJ1-5, with 7 positions matching TRBD1. J was trimmed by 0 bases and V by 4 bases; bases with no gene match: 6. This CDR3 is 16 amino acids long. CDR1 ENHRY and CDR2 SYGVKD come from the germline V gene. In nucleotides, the CDR3 is TGTGCCATCAGTGCGGGGACAGAGTATAGCAATCAGCCCCAGCATTTT. Translated: CAISAGTEYSNQPQHF.

Remarks on this clone: The sample has other DNA sequences that encode this CDR3 too. This rearrangement joins TRBV9 to TRBJ2-2; no firm D call. The CDR3 totals 14 residues. The germline V gene encodes CDR1 SGDLS and CDR2 YYNGEE. V lost 0 bases to trimming and J lost 6 bases, with 9 bases between them. CDR3 sequence (DNA): TGTGCCAGCAGCGTAGGAGGTCGTCCCGGGGAGCTGTTTTTT. Protein sequence: CASSVGGRPGELFF. The whole variable domain, remainder taken from reference TRBV9 and TRBJ2-2, is DSGVTQTPKHLITATGQRVTLRCSPRSGDLSVYWYQQSLDQGLQFLIQYYNGEERAKGNILERFSAQQFPDLHSELNLSSLELGDSALYFCASSVGGRPGELFFGEGSRLTVL.

The chain employs TRBV7-9 and TRBJ1-3; 10 positions match TRBD1. V dropped 6 bases and J dropped 0; count of bases not matched to a gene: 8. This CDR3 region has 17 residues. Per germline, CDR1 SEHNR and CDR2 FQNEAQ (reference sequence). CDR3 loop: CASRQRDRGPSGNTIYF. The CDR3 DNA reads TGTGCCAGCAGGCAACGGGACAGGGGACCCTCTGGAAACACCATATATTTT.

This clone has a handful of counts. The chain combines TRBV6-1 with TRBJ1-1; tentative D call: TRBD1 (6 bases). The V gene lost 10 bases and the J gene lost 0 bases, with 18 bases spanning the gap. Germline V gene sequence: CDR1 MNHNS, CDR2 SASEGT. The CDR3 has 15 residues. This chain's CDR3 is CATEPRGHMNTEAFF. CDR3 nucleotide sequence: TGTGCCACCGAACCCCGGGGACACATGAACACTGAAGCTTTCTTT.

This CDR3 is CASSPRTGGGYNEQFF. The DNA for the CDR3 is TGTGCCAGCAGCCCGCGGACTGGAGGGGGATACAATGAGCAGTTCTTC. The V call is TRBV7-6, the J call TRBJ2-1; D possibly matches TRBD1 or TRBD2 (6 bases each). From germline, CDR1 is SGHVS and CDR2 FNYEAQ. Trimming stripped 5 bases from V and 4 bases from J, with 18 bases between. This CDR3 is 16 amino acids long.

This clone was detected only a few times. V gene TRBV5-4 combines with J gene TRBJ2-1; D possibly corresponds to TRBD2 (6 bases). The CDR3 is made up of 14 amino acids. V was shortened by 2 bases and J by 8 bases, with 14 bases between the two germline ends. Germline V CDR1 and CDR2: SGHNT, YYREEE (reference sequence). DNA of the CDR3: TGTGCCAGCAGCTTCGCGGGGAATGGCGATGAGCAGTTCTTC. Its translation is CASSFAGNGDEQFF.

This clone appeared once. The chain combines TRBV7-6 with TRBJ1-2; D unresolved. Germline assignment: CDR1 SGHVS and CDR2 FNYEAQ. V was pared by 1 base and J by 0 bases, with 9 bases between. CDR3 length: 15 amino acids. The CDR3 here is CASSLDRGANYGYTF. The CDR3 bases are TGTGCCAGCAGCTTAGACCGGGGAGCTAACTATGGCTACACCTTC.

This sequence joins TRBV7-9 and TRBJ1-2; D not resolved. V lost 1 base, J lost 2 bases, and 8 bases lay in between. Germline V gives CDR1 SEHNR, CDR2 FQNEAQ (reference sequence). The CDR3 spans 14 residues. CDR3 loop: CASSLGGPNYGYTF. Here the CDR3 DNA reads TGTGCCAGCAGCTTAGGGGGTCCCAACTATGGCTACACCTTC.

The rearrangement joins TRBV11-1 to TRBJ2-7; 12 bases match TRBD2. Germline V gene sequence: CDR1 SGHAT, CDR2 FQDESV (reference sequence). The V gene end was trimmed by 5 bases and the J gene end by 4 bases; junction bases not matched to a gene: 9. The CDR3 has 16 amino acids. CDR3 nucleotide sequence: TGTGCCAGCAGCCCGAGTGGCGGGACTAGCGGGTACGAGCAGTACTTC. This sequence encodes CASSPSGGTSGYEQYF.

CDR3 sequence (DNA): TGTGCCAGTAGTAGCGTAGCATACAATGAGCAGTTCTTC. Protein sequence: CASSSVAYNEQFF. V and J are TRBV19 and TRBJ2-1; D remains unclear. The CDR3 spans 13 residues. Trimming shortened V by 4 bases and J by 4 bases, and 8 bases separated the two germline ends. Germline lookup yields CDR1 LNHDA and CDR2 SQIVND (reference sequence). Drawing the rest from reference TRBV19 and TRBJ2-1, the complete variable domain is DGGITQSPKYLFRKEGQNVTLSCEQNLNHDAMYWYRQDPGQGLRLIYYSQIVNDFQKGDIAEGYSVSREKKESFPLTVTSAQKNPTAFYLCASSSVAYNEQFFGPGTRLTVL.